This entry lists 27 T cell receptor beta chains sequenced from one sample in a study of cytomegalovirus exposure and HLA in healthy donors. The PCR was carried out with 60 Vbeta primers and 13 Jbeta primers. The protocol was immunoSEQ multiplex PCR, while the TCRdb copy is restricted to in-frame clones and leaves out a portion. The record lists fewer than 100,000 clones, of which the ten most abundant hold more than 0.45%. Sequences were obtained from PBMCs. Every receptor here comes from a man aged 45-65 years in good health and CMV-seronegative.

This rearrangement joins TRBV18 to TRBJ1-3, with a possible D match to TRBD1 (6 bases). CDR3 length equals 15 residues. V was clipped by 5 bases and J by 0 bases, with 11 bases between them. Germline V gene data show CDR1 as KGHSH and CDR2 as LQKENI. Here the CDR3 reads CASSWDTSSGNTIYF. The CDR3 DNA sequence: TGTGCCAGCTCATGGGACACCTCCTCTGGAAACACCATATATTTT.

This chain uses TRBV28 with TRBJ2-1; no clear D. The CDR3 covers 16 residues. V gave up 3 bases and J gave up 0 bases, with 12 bases separating them. Germline V gene lookup returns CDR1 MDHEN and CDR2 SYDVKM. The CDR3 region is CASSFATSHSYNEQFF. The CDR3 DNA sequence: TGTGCCAGCAGTTTTGCAACATCCCACTCCTACAATGAGCAGTTCTTC.

V is TRBV6-5 and J is TRBJ1-4, with D tentatively TRBD1 (6 bases). Germline-derived CDR1 and CDR2 are MNHEY and SVGAGI. The V end was cut by 2 bases, the J end by 4 bases, with 11 bases between. CDR3 length: 15 amino acids. The CDR3 spells CASSYGQSNNEKLFF. In DNA, the CDR3 is TGTGCCAGCAGTTACGGACAGAGTAATAATGAAAAACTGTTTTTT.

The CDR3 nucleotides read TGTGCCAGCAGGAAGGGACAGGGAGGCCCAGATACGCAGTATTTT. Its protein product is CASRKGQGGPDTQYF. V is TRBV6-1 and J is TRBJ2-3, with 9 bases that match TRBD1. The CDR3 spans 15 residues. V shed 6 bases and J 4 bases; nucleotides not matched to a gene: 8. CDR1 and CDR2 from the germline V gene are MNHNS and SASEGT.

This chain links TRBV5-8 with TRBJ1-2, with TRBD1 matching 7 bases. Germline-derived CDR1 and CDR2 are SGHTS and YDEGEE. This CDR3 is built from 16 residues. V shed 4 bases and J 3 bases; nucleotides not matched to a gene: 12. The chain's CDR3 is CASSLTGVGGYYGYTF. As DNA, the CDR3 is TGTGCCAGCAGCCTAACAGGCGTAGGGGGCTACTATGGCTACACCTTC. Full variable domain (outside the CDR3, taken from reference TRBV5-8 and TRBJ1-2): EAGVTQSPTHLIKTRGQQATLRCSPISGHTSVYWYQQALGLGLQFLLWYDEGEERNRGNFPPRFSGRQFPNYSSELNVNALELEDSALYLCASSLTGVGGYYGYTFGSGTRLTVV.

This chain connects TRBV10-3 to TRBJ1-2; TRBD1 is a possible D gene (6 bases). V was cut by 8 bases and J by 6 bases, with 13 bases left in between. The CDR3 totals 12 residues. CDR1 and CDR2 (germline): ENHRY, SYGVKD. In nucleotides, the CDR3 is TGTGCCATCCAGGGGATGGGAGATGGCTACACCTTC. Its protein product is CAIQGMGDGYTF.

The V gene is TRBV5-4, the J gene TRBJ2-1; tentative D call: TRBD1 (5 bases). The germline V gene encodes CDR1 SGHNT and CDR2 YYREEE (reference sequence). The CDR3 consists of 14 residues. Trimming cost V 0 bases and J 2 bases, with 6 bases left between them. DNA for the CDR3: TGTGCCAGCAGCTTGGGACAGCCCTACAATGAGCAGTTCTTC. It yields the protein CASSLGQPYNEQFF.

V is TRBV5-6 and J is TRBJ2-5, with D possibly TRBD1 on 6 matching bases. Matching the DNA end better, TRBJ2-7 makes the J call doubtful. CDR1 and CDR2 from the germline V gene are SGHDT and YYEEEE. There are 16 residues in the CDR3. CDR3 sequence (DNA): TGTGCCAGCAGCTGGAGGACAGACATAATGTCCTACGAGCAGTACTTC. Encoded protein: CASSWRTDIMSYEQYF.

The rearrangement links TRBV7-9 to TRBJ2-4; D remains unclear. The CDR3 is made up of 15 amino acids. Deletions cut 5 bases from V and 0 bases from J, with 11 bases between. In germline, CDR1 is SEHNR, CDR2 FQNEAQ (reference sequence). CDR3 protein: CASSGYRLAKNIQYF. For the CDR3, the DNA is TGTGCCAGCAGCGGATACAGATTAGCCAAAAACATTCAGTACTTC.

The chain recombines TRBV6-6 with TRBJ2-7, with D possibly being TRBD1 (6 bases). Between the trimmed V and J ends, which lost 0 bases and 1 base, there was a span of 10 bases. CDR3 size: 15 residues. Germline V CDR1 and CDR2: MNHNY, SVGAGI (reference sequence). The CDR3 spells CASSYSRTVSYEQYF. The CDR3 DNA reads as TGTGCCAGCAGTTACTCCCGGACAGTATCCTACGAGCAGTACTTC.

The chain is built from TRBV6-5 and TRBJ1-2; 7 bases map to TRBD1. With 5 bases clipped from V and 4 bases from J, the junction kept 10 bases outside the gene matches. CDR1 MNHEY and CDR2 SVGAGI come from the germline V gene. The CDR3 has 15 residues. The CDR3 DNA follows: TGTGCCAGCAGTGTAACCGGGACAGTAACCTATGGCTACACCTTC. Protein: CASSVTGTVTYGYTF.

The rearrangement uses TRBV6-5 and TRBJ2-7; the match to TRBD1 covers 10 bases. Germline CDR1 reads MNHEY; CDR2 reads SVGAGI. The V gene end was trimmed by 7 bases and the J gene end by 3 bases; junction bases not matched to a gene: 9. This CDR3 is 15 amino acids long. CDR3 nucleotides: TGTGCCAGCACCGCGCAAGGGACAGGGGTCTACGAGCAGTACTTC. Protein product: CASTAQGTGVYEQYF.

The V and J genes are TRBV19 and TRBJ1-2, with D uncertain. CDR3 length equals 13 residues. Trimming pared 4 bases from V and 2 bases from J, leaving 8 bases between. From germline, CDR1 is LNHDA and CDR2 SQIVND (reference sequence). This CDR3 reads CASSNTINYGYTF. The CDR3 nucleotides are TGTGCCAGTAGTAACACCATAAACTATGGCTACACCTTC.

The chain is built from TRBV30 and TRBJ2-3; TRBD1 matches at 8 bases. Germline loops: CDR1 GTSNPN, CDR2 SVGIG (reference sequence). This CDR3 is built from 13 residues. V shed 3 bases, J shed 5 bases, and the junction held 4 bases outside the gene matches. CDR3 in amino acids: CAWRDRGKDTQYF. CDR3 coding DNA: TGTGCCTGGAGAGACAGGGGAAAAGATACGCAGTATTTT.

The V and J genes are TRBV19 and TRBJ2-7; 9 nucleotides line up with TRBD1. The CDR3 extends over 14 amino acids. J was trimmed by 7 bases and V by 4 bases; bases with no gene match: 8. CDR1 and CDR2 (germline): LNHDA, SQIVND (reference sequence). CDR3 region: CASSTTGGAWEQYF. CDR3 bases: TGTGCCAGTAGTACTACAGGGGGCGCTTGGGAGCAGTACTTC.

This sequence joins TRBV6-1 and TRBJ1-1, with 8 bases aligning to TRBD1. The germline gives CDR1 MNHNS, CDR2 SASEGT. The CDR3 length is 15 residues. Trimming removed 3 bases from V and 6 bases from J; junction bases left unmatched: 9. The chain's CDR3 is CASSDRGQIGAEAFF. DNA of the CDR3: TGTGCCAGCAGTGACAGGGGGCAAATAGGTGCTGAAGCTTTCTTT.

The genes are TRBV5-1 and TRBJ2-2; tentative D call: TRBD1 (6 bases). The germline V gene has CDR1 SGHRS and CDR2 YFSETQ. This CDR3 has 14 amino acids. The V end was cut by 4 bases, the J end by 6 bases, with 13 bases between. CDR3 nucleotides: TGCGCCAGCAGCCGCGCCACAGGGCCCGGGGAGCTGTTTTTT. Encoded protein: CASSRATGPGELFF.

V gene TRBV9 combines with J gene TRBJ1-2; possible D gene TRBD1, 6 bases. The germline V and J ends were trimmed by 0 bases and 0 bases, with 21 bases remaining between them. Germline values: CDR1 SGDLS, CDR2 YYNGEE. This CDR3 has 19 residues. The CDR3, as DNA: TGTGCCAGCAGCGTAGGCAACGGCAGGGGCCTTGGGACTAACTATGGCTACACCTTC. Residues: CASSVGNGRGLGTNYGYTF.

This rearrangement joins TRBV7-3 to TRBJ1-2, with TRBD1 matching 8 bases. The CDR3 spans 15 residues. V lost 3 bases and J lost 1; bases outside the gene matches: 4. CDR1 is SGHTA, CDR2 FQGTGA, per germline. CDR3: CASSLTGALNYGYTF. The DNA of the CDR3 is TGTGCCAGCAGCTTGACAGGGGCACTTAACTATGGCTACACCTTC.

The chain has TRBV2 and TRBJ2-7, with 9 bases identical to TRBD1. The CDR3 loop spans 16 amino acids. The germline CDR1 and CDR2 sequences are SNHLY and FYNNEI. Losses at the gene ends were 7 bases for V and 7 bases for J; bases not matched to a gene: 17. CDR3 sequence reads: CASIVVPGQGRGEQYF. In nucleotides, the CDR3 is TGTGCCAGCATTGTTGTACCGGGACAGGGACGGGGGGAGCAGTACTTC.

V usage is TRBV5-1 and J usage is TRBJ2-1, with 11 nucleotides matching TRBD1. V lost 4 bases and J lost 8; bases outside the gene matches: 5. This CDR3 contains 14 residues. Looked up from germline, CDR1 is SGHRS and CDR2 is YFSETQ. As DNA, the CDR3 is TGCGCCAGCAGCAGGGGACAGGGGGACGATGAGCAGTTCTTC. Its translation: CASSRGQGDDEQFF.

The chain couples TRBV6-5 to TRBJ1-6; TRBD1 aligns across 7 bases. CDR3 size: 15 residues. Germline V CDR1 and CDR2: MNHEY, SVGAGI. J was trimmed by 13 bases and V by 6 bases; bases with no gene match: 15. The CDR3 here is CASSWVGQEVSPLHF. The CDR3 DNA reads as TGTGCCAGCAGCTGGGTCGGACAGGAAGTGTCTCCCCTCCACTTT.

This chain connects TRBV7-8 to TRBJ2-7; 7 nucleotides match TRBD2. The germline V gene has CDR1 SGHVS and CDR2 FQNEAQ. This CDR3 comprises 17 residues. Trimming took 5 bases from V and 0 from J; bases not matched to a gene: 13. The CDR3 DNA reads as TGTGCCAGCAGCACAAGGGGAGGGACGACCAGCTCCTACGAGCAGTACTTC. Translation: CASSTRGGTTSSYEQYF.

The chain is built from TRBV7-6 and TRBJ1-1; a weak D match, TRBD1 (6 bases). The V end was cut by 4 bases, the J end by 7 bases, with 13 bases between. The CDR3 has 13 residues. The germline V gene encodes CDR1 SGHVS and CDR2 FNYEAQ. CDR3 DNA: TGTGCCAGCAGCTCCCTGAAACAGGGTGAAGCTTTCTTT. It codes for CASSSLKQGEAFF.

The rearrangement joins TRBV7-2 to TRBJ2-7, with 8 bases lining up with TRBD2. Per germline, CDR1 SGHTA and CDR2 FQGNSA. This CDR3 contains 16 residues. V lost 2 bases and J lost 0; bases outside the gene matches: 6. The CDR3 here is CASSLSGGTSSYEQYF. For the CDR3, the DNA is TGTGCCAGCAGCTTAAGTGGTGGGACTAGCTCCTACGAGCAGTACTTC.

The chain carries TRBV6-5 and TRBJ2-7; maybe TRBD1 (5 bases). Per the germline V gene, CDR1 is MNHEY and CDR2 is SVGAGI. Trimming took 5 bases from V and 4 from J, leaving 12 bases between them. CDR3 length equals 13 residues. CDR3 nucleotide sequence: TGTGCCAGCAGTCCCGGACACCGGTACGAGCAGTACTTC. This encodes CASSPGHRYEQYF.

This sequence joins TRBV10-3 and TRBJ1-5, with D hard to call. Trimming removed 0 bases from V and 4 bases from J, with 16 bases in between. Germline-derived CDR1 and CDR2 are ENHRY and SYGVKD. The CDR3 runs to 17 residues. The CDR3 DNA is TGTGCCATCAGTGAGTCGAAGGCAGGTTTAAATAATCAGCCCCAGCATTTT. This codes for CAISESKAGLNNQPQHF.